Listed here is a single TCR beta chain. Trimming removed 8 bases from V and 7 bases from J, with 11 bases in between. The CDR3 is 11 amino acids. Germline loops: CDR1 LNHDA, CDR2 SQIVND (reference sequence). This specimen comes from a study of blood T cell repertoires in COVID-19. Overall study context: Whether acute or convalescent, the COVID-19 samples came from the United States, Italy and Spain. From T cells, B-cell-depleted T cells, or PBMCs came the material, which was cDNA or gDNA.

Original processing methods: Amplification of reference gene primers was used by the study to estimate nucleated cell counts. Method: immunoSEQ multiplex PCR; TCRdb's copy keeps in-frame clones and lacks some. V, J and clone size were drawn from that table, and D and trimming were deduced from the DNA. The sample lists under 250,000 clones; 88% were seen once. The source of this sequence is a man older than 75 with acute or convalescent COVID-19. Sequenced material: peripheral blood. The chain carries TRBV19 and TRBJ1-2; D not resolved. CDR3 region: CASAQESGYTF. As DNA, the CDR3 is TGTGCCAGTGCCCAAGAGTCTGGCTACACCTTC.